The T cell receptor beta chain described here comes from a study of blood T cell repertoires in COVID-19. Study-level background: Both acute and convalescent COVID-19 samples were obtained from the United States, Italy and Spain. The analysed material was cDNA or gDNA that came from T cells, B-cell-depleted T cells, or PBMCs.

Original data processing: For nucleated cells, counts were estimated from reference gene primer amplification. Measured with immunoSEQ multiplex PCR; TCRdb has only the in-frame clones, and not every one. For V, J and clone size, that table is used; D and trimming come from the DNA. The profile shows about 78,000 clones, about 89% of them singletons. There are 13 residues in the CDR3. Per the germline V gene, CDR1 is KGHSH and CDR2 is LQKENI. The trim removed 2 bases at V and 13 bases at J, leaving 4 bases unmatched. The TCR originated in a man aged 45-65 years with active or convalescent COVID-19. This rearrangement joins TRBV18 to TRBJ2-1, with 11 bases identical to TRBD2. The sequencing sample was made of peripheral blood. The CDR3 reads CASSPLLAGDQFF. The CDR3 DNA reads TGTGCCAGCTCACCATTACTAGCGGGGGATCAGTTCTTC.